This T cell receptor beta chain was profiled in a study of OX40 agonist ivuxolimab in advanced cancers. Study-level information: Ivuxolimab, which is an agonistic anti-OX40 (CD134) antibody, was administered to the patients. Study-level findings and limits: Compared with CD4+, CD8+ T cells on average had more expanded clones. The investigators did not determine what antigen specificity the expanded peripheral T cells had.

The CDR3 loop spans 15 amino acids. Between the trimmed V and J ends, which lost 0 bases and 1 base, there was a span of 4 bases. The germline gives CDR1 LGHNA, CDR2 YSLEER. TCRdb's table, derived via immunoSEQ multiplex PCR, lists solely in-frame clones and lacks some. The repertoire holds 20,000 or so clones, with 90% as singletons. Patients were ruled out by autoimmune disease history or systemic immunosuppression. As to this clone: The antigen is not known.

The rearrangement uses TRBV4-3 and TRBJ2-6, with D uncertain. This TCR was sampled from an adult with an advanced solid tumor such as melanoma, head and neck, liver or kidney cancer. The source was CD4+ or CD8+ T cells sorted from blood, collected in a trial of the OX40 agonist ivuxolimab. CDR3 sequence (DNA): TGCGCCAGCAGCCAAGATGGGTCTGGGGCCAACGTCCTGACTTTC. As protein: CASSQDGSGANVLTF.